This TCR beta chain was found in a study of T cell responses to AZD1222 COVID-19 vaccine. Findings and caveats of the study: Clonal diversity may have been underestimated in mostly white British donors.

Per the germline V gene, CDR1 is MGHDK and CDR2 is SYGVNS. This CDR3 region has 13 residues. V was clipped by 5 bases and J by 6 bases, with 11 bases between them. Assay: immunoSEQ multiplex PCR; the TCRdb copy retains only in-frame clones and omits some. The sample holds around 200,000 clones; approximately 92% are singletons and the top ten take more than 0.85%. This clone was observed once. Antigen unknown. The sequencing here drew on peripheral blood, taken 28 days after the second dose of the MenACWY control vaccine. The chain is built from TRBV25-1 and TRBJ1-5; D possibly corresponds to TRBD1 (6 bases). The TCR comes from an adult who received the MenACWY meningococcal vaccine as a control. CDR3 nucleotide sequence: TGTGCCAGCAGTCCGACAGGCGGTCAGCCCCAGCATTTT. It specifies CASSPTGGQPQHF.